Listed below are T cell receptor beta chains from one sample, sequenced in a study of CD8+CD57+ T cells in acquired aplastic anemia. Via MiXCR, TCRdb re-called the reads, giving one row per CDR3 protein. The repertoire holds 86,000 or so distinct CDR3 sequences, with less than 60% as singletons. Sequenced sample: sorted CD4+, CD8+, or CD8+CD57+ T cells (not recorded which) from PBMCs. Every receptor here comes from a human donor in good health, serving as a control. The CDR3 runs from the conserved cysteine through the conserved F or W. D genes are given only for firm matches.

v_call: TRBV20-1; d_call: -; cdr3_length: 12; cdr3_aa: CSARDAGLTIYF
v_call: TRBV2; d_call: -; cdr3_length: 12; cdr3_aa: CASKTGPTEQYF
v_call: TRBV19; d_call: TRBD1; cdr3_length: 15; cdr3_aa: CASSSSGTGRSPLHF
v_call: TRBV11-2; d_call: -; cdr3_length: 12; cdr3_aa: CASSLDSNEQYF
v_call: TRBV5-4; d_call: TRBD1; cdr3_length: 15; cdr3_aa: CASSLGQGNTGELFF
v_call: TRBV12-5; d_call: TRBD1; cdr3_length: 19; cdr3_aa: CASGFPGQGAQRLYNEQFF
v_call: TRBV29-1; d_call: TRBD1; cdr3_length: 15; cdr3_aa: CSVDIGTGTNYGYTF
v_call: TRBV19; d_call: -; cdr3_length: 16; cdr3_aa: CASREGASGSYNEQFF
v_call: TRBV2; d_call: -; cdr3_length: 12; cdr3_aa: CASSAGRLEQYF
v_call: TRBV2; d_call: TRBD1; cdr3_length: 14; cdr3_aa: CASSPGTGRYEQYF
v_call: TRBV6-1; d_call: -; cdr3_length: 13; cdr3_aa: CASSERGIGGYTF
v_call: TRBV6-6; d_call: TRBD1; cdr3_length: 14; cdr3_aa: CASSRQGARETQYF
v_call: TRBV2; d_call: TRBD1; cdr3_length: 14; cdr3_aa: CASGGTGRYNEQFF
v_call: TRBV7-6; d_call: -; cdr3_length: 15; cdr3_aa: CASSYSWQGQETQYF
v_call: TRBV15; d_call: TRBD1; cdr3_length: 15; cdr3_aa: CATSRKGASTDTQYF
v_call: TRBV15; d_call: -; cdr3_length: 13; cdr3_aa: CAIARGNKETQYF
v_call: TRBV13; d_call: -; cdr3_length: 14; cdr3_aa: CASSPPTAESEAFF
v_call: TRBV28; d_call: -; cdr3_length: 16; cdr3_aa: CASMSLPGTSNYGYTF
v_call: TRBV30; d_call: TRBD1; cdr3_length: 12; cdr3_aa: CALDRVNGELFF
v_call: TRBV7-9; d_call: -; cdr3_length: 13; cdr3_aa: CASSPPRYNEQFF
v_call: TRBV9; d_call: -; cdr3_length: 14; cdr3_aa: CASSVAKGPETQYF
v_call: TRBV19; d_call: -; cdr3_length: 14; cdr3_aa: CASSTTGTPQPQHF
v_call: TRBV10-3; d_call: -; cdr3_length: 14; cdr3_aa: CAISEDDGGYEQYF
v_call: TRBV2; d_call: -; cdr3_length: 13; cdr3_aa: CASIGRFGHEQYF
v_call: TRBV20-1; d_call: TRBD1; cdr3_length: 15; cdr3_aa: CSATLGTGGSYEQYF
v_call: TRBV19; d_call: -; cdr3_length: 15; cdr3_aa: CASSIAEGLNTEAFF
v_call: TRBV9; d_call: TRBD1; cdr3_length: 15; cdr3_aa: CARPGDRGRQETQYF
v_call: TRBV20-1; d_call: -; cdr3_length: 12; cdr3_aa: CSARQQGDEQYF
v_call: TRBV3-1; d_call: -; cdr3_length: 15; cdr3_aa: CASSPTGSPSDEQFF
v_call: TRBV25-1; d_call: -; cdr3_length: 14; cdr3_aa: CASSDPTGLRGYTF
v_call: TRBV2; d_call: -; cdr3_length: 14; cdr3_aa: CASRASRLTDTQYF
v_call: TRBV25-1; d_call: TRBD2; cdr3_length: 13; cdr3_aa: CASRNSGVETQYF
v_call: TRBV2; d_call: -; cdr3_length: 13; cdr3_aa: CASCREDRYEQYF
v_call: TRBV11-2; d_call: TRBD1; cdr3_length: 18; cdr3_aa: CASSSTRDREGSNYGYTF
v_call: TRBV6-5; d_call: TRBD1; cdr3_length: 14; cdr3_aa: CASSYRGPNTEAFF
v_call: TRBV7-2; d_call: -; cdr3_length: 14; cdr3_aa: CASKPDSSLDGYTF
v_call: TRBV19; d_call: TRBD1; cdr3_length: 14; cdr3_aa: CASRSTGEFYGYTF
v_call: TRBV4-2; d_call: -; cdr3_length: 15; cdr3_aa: CASSQGTGSGSTIYF
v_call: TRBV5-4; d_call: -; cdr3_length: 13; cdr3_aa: CASSQDLSTEAFF
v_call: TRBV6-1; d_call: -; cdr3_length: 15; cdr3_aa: CASTTAPGGGTEAFF
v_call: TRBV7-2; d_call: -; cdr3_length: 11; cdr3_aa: CASSLGTGQYF
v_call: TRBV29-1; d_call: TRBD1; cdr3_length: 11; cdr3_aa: CGGRGYEKLFF
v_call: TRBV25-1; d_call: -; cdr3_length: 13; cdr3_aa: CASSIPGFYGYTF
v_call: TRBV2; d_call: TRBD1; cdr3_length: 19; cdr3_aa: CASSRGRGQGGFRDTEAFF
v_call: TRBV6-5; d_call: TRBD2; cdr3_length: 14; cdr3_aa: CASSYTSGSHEQYF
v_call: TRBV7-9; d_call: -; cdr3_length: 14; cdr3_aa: CASSSVQKNTEAFF